This passage covers 9 T cell receptor beta chains from one sample sequenced in a study of T-cell memory formation after mild COVID-19. TCRdb used MiXCR to reprocess the 5' RACE reads, holding one entry per CDR3 protein. The sample records about 440,000 distinct CDR3 sequences, around 20% being singletons. The material sequenced was PBMCs or a T cell subset sorted from them (not recorded which). Source of these receptors: an adult woman who had mild COVID-19 (a few samples of this study predate the infection). Cell type and time point are not known.

The V call is TRBV5-1, the J call TRBJ2-5; D is uncertain. The germline V gene has CDR1 SGHRS and CDR2 YFSETQ. This CDR3 spans 11 amino acids. The V gene lost 4 bases and the J gene lost 3 bases, with 4 bases spanning the gap. Here the CDR3 DNA reads TGCGCCAGCAGCACAAAAGAGACCCAGTACTTC. It specifies CASSTKETQYF.

In this sample, this clonotype turned up once. The chain links TRBV24-1 to TRBJ2-1, with D uncertain. The CDR3 covers 17 residues. With 3 bases removed from V and 1 base from J, the gap between germline ends came to 15 bases. In germline, CDR1 is KGHDR, CDR2 SFDVKD. CDR3 residues: CATSDPSSGASYNEQFF. CDR3 bases: TGTGCCACCAGTGATCCCTCTTCCGGCGCGTCCTACAATGAGCAGTTCTTC.

The chain joins TRBV5-6 to TRBJ1-1; possibly TRBD1 for D (6 bases). The V end lost 3 bases, the J end lost 8 bases, and 14 bases lay between the germline ends. This CDR3 is 13 amino acids long. CDR1 is SGHDT and CDR2 is YYEEEE in the germline V gene. CDR3 in amino acids: CASSSTRRGEAFF. The DNA of the CDR3 is TGTGCCAGCAGCTCCACACGGAGGGGGGAAGCTTTCTTT.

This clonotype was seen ten or more times. The chain has TRBV12-3 or TRBV12-4 and TRBJ2-3; perhaps D is TRBD1 or TRBD2 (6 bases each). Trimming shortened V by 8 bases and J by 4 bases, and 13 bases separated the two germline ends. CDR3 length: 13 amino acids. The CDR3 sequence is CASGGTLPDTQYF. For the CDR3, the DNA is TGTGCCAGCGGGGGGACACTGCCAGATACGCAGTATTTT.

This clonotype was observed a few times. The chain links TRBV4-1 to TRBJ1-2; D is possibly TRBD1 (6 bases). Germline assignment: CDR1 MGHRA and CDR2 YSYEKL. The CDR3 is made up of 15 amino acids. Trimming took 3 bases from V and 7 from J, leaving 18 bases between them. CDR3 protein: CASSQGTAYRAGYTF. CDR3 coding DNA: TGCGCCAGCAGCCAGGGAACGGCCTACAGGGCTGGCTACACCTTC.

The chain joins TRBV14 to TRBJ2-3; D unclear. The ends were cut back, 4 bases at V and 1 base at J, with 12 bases in the middle. The CDR3 is 15 amino acids. Per germline, CDR1 SGHDN and CDR2 FVKESK. The CDR3 DNA is TGTGCCAGCAGCCTCTTCGGACCTGGCACAGATACGCAGTATTTT. Translation gives CASSLFGPGTDTQYF.

This clonotype has more than one count but fewer than ten. The rearrangement links TRBV7-9 to TRBJ2-3; no firm D call. The CDR3 runs to 13 residues. V lost 2 bases to trimming and J lost 2 bases, with 5 bases between them. Germline CDR1 and CDR2: SEHNR and FQNEAQ (reference sequence). As DNA, the CDR3 is TGTGCCAGCAGCTTAATGAACACAGATACGCAGTATTTT. This codes for CASSLMNTDTQYF.

This clonotype occurred a few times. The chain combines TRBV12-3 or TRBV12-4 with TRBJ2-1, with D perhaps given as TRBD1 or TRBD2 (5 bases each). CDR3 length equals 15 residues. Between the trimmed V and J ends, which lost 3 bases and 0 bases, there was a span of 9 bases. The DNA for the CDR3 is TGTGCCAGCAGTTTCGTGGGACCCTCCTACAATGAGCAGTTCTTC. Amino acids: CASSFVGPSYNEQFF.

V gene TRBV20-1 combines with J gene TRBJ2-3, with 7 bases aligning to TRBD1. V was clipped by 2 bases and J by 3 bases; unmatched bases: 11. Germline V gives CDR1 DFQATT, CDR2 SNEGSKA (reference sequence). The CDR3 loop spans 16 amino acids. For the CDR3, the DNA is TGCAGTGCTAGACGCAGTCAGGGGGTAATTACAGATACGCAGTATTTT. Encoded protein: CSARRSQGVITDTQYF.